Listed below are T cell receptor beta chains from one sample, sequenced in a study of beta chain features in type 1 diabetes. Libraries were prepared by immunoSEQ multiplex PCR; TCRdb keeps only in-frame clonotypes and omits some of them. The repertoire consists of roughly 150,000 clones, with approximately 8.1% occurring once and the leading ten covering almost 0.65%. The sample was central memory CD4+ T cells from blood. These receptors all stem from a man aged 18 to 35 in good health. The CDR3 runs from the conserved cysteine through the conserved F or W. A D gene is named only where the DNA matches it firmly. The size field is filled for only some rows; it gives once, few, many or a size class.

TRBJ2-7 . TRBV18 . TGTGCCAGCTCACCGGACGGGGTCTACGAGCAGTACTTC CASSPDGVYEQYF
TRBJ2-2 . TRBV5-1 . TGCGCCAGCAGCTTTGGGGGGTACGCGAACACCGGGGAGCTGTTTTTT CASSFGGYANTGELFF
TRBJ1-4 . TRBV10-3 many TGTGCCATCAGTGAGTCTCCAAGGAGTGAAAAACTGTTTTTT CAISESPRSEKLFF
TRBJ1-2 TRBD1 TRBV6-5 . TGTGCCAGCACCAGGGACAGGGTGGGTTATGGCTACACCTTC CASTRDRVGYGYTF
TRBJ2-5 TRBD2 TRBV6-5 few TGTGCCAGCAGCGATGGACTAGCGGGAGATATCCGGTACTTC CASSDGLAGDIRYF
TRBJ1-6 TRBD1 TRBV6-5 few TGTGCCAGCAGTTCCCTGGGACAGGGGAATTCACCCCTCCACTTT CASSSLGQGNSPLHF
TRBJ1-1 . TRBV30 many TGTGCCTGGAGTGCGACAGGGAACACTGAAGCTTTCTTT CAWSATGNTEAFF
TRBJ2-5 . TRBV7-2 few TGTGCCAGCACCCGGGGGGCGGGGACTGAAGAGACCCAGTACTTC CASTRGAGTEETQYF
TRBJ2-1 TRBD2 TRBV29-1 many TGCAGCGTTCGACTAGCGGGGGGCTCAAACTACAATGAGCAGTTCTTC CSVRLAGGSNYNEQFF
TRBJ2-2 . TRBV30 . TGTGCCTGGAGTTTTGTTACAGGGACCGGGGAGCTGTTTTTT CAWSFVTGTGELFF
TRBJ2-7 TRBD2 TRBV5-1 . TGCGCCAGCAGCTTGGCTAGCGGGGGAGGCTACGAGCAGTACTTC CASSLASGGGYEQYF
TRBJ2-7 TRBD1 TRBV29-1 few TGCAGCGCGCGAGGAGGACAGGGGTCCTACGAGCAGTACTTC CSARGGQGSYEQYF
TRBJ2-7 TRBD1 TRBV19 few TGTGCCAGTAGGACGACAGGGGGAAGCTACGAGCAGTACTTC CASRTTGGSYEQYF
TRBJ1-2 TRBD1 TRBV20-1 few TGCAGTGCTTCCGGGACAGGGGTAAGGACCTTC CSASGTGVRTF
TRBJ2-5 . TRBV7-6 . TGTGCCAGCAGCTTAGTAGCGGCGAACCAAGAGACCCAGTACTTC CASSLVAANQETQYF
TRBJ2-2 . TRBV7-9 many TGTGCCAGCACCGTTGGGCCCGGGGAGCTGTTTTTT CASTVGPGELFF
TRBJ1-5 . TRBV30 few TGTGCCTGGAGTGCCGTCAGGGCCAGCAATCAGCCCCAGCATTTT CAWSAVRASNQPQHF
TRBJ2-3 . TRBV5-6 . TGTGCCAGCAGTTCGTCCATAGAGGGTACGCAGTATTTT CASSSSIEGTQYF
TRBJ2-1 TRBD2 TRBV5-1 many TGCGCCAGCAGTGAGGGAGGGATGAACAATGAGCAGTTCTTC CASSEGGMNNEQFF
TRBJ1-5 . TRBV18 . TGTGCCAGCTCACCAGTGGCGGGGGGCGGCAATCAGCCCCAGCATTTT CASSPVAGGGNQPQHF
TRBJ2-5 . TRBV7-2 . TGTGCCAGCAGCGGCCCGGAGACCCAGTACTTC CASSGPETQYF
TRBJ2-7 TRBD1 TRBV18 . TGTGCCAGCTCACCCGGGACAGCGAACTACGAGCAGTACTTC CASSPGTANYEQYF
TRBJ2-5 TRBD2 TRBV30 few TGTGCCTGGAGGTCCGGGGGGGAGGAGACCCAGTACTTC CAWRSGGEETQYF
TRBJ1-2 . TRBV10-3 . TGTGCCACCCGGGAGGGCGACTATGGCTACACCTTC CATREGDYGYTF
TRBJ2-7 . TRBV12-5 . TGTGCTAGTGGTTCCAATTTCTACGAGCAGTACTTC CASGSNFYEQYF
TRBJ1-1 . TRBV28 . TGTGCCAGCAGTACCACATCCGACAGGTACACTGAAGCTTTCTTT CASSTTSDRYTEAFF
TRBJ2-5 TRBD2 TRBV30 . TGTGCCTCAAAGACTAGCGGGGGCCTAGGGGAGACCCAGTACTTC CASKTSGGLGETQYF
TRBJ2-5 TRBD2 TRBV30 few TGTGCCTGGAGGCGGGGACTAGCGTCCCGTCAAGAGACCCAGTACTTC CAWRRGLASRQETQYF
TRBJ2-7 TRBD1 TRBV18 few TGTGCCAGCTCACCATCAGGGGGCGTCTACGAGCAGTACTTC CASSPSGGVYEQYF
TRBJ2-2 . TRBV7-2 . TGTGCCAGCAGCTCCGGGACTGTCCTTAACACCGGGGAGCTGTTTTTT CASSSGTVLNTGELFF
TRBJ2-5 TRBD1 TRBV6-1 . TGTGCCAGCAGTACTTCAGGGGGTCAAGAGACCCAGTACTTC CASSTSGGQETQYF
TRBJ1-2 TRBD1 TRBV5-1 . TGCGCCAGCAGCCCTGGACAGGGGGGCTATGGCTACACCTTC CASSPGQGGYGYTF
TRBJ2-2 . TRBV7-9 many TGTGCCAGCAGCGAGGACACTTTCACCGGGGAGCTGTTTTTT CASSEDTFTGELFF
TRBJ2-5 TRBD1 TRBV7-2 . TGTGCCAGCAGCTTCCCCAGGGGGCAAGAGACCCAGTACTTC CASSFPRGQETQYF